These 14 T cell receptor beta chains were sequenced from one sample in a study of T cell repertoires in cytomegalovirus infection. What these receptors recognize is not known. TCRdb recomputed calls from the reads with MiXCR, one row per CDR3 protein. The sample has a few hundred thousand distinct CDR3 sequences, about two fifths seen once; the top ten hold about 45%. Here the sequenced sample was cultured PBMCs, taken from culture after CMV antigen stimulation. The receptors were sampled from a human donor in good health (CMV status not recorded). Some clones in this sample may be carry-over from other donors' samples.

V is TRBV7-2 and J is TRBJ1-5; no firm D call. This CDR3 is 13 amino acids long. The germline V and J ends were trimmed by 1 base and 3 bases, with 4 bases remaining between them. Germline V lookup: CDR1 SGHTA, CDR2 FQGNSA. The CDR3 spells CASSLEPNQPQHF. In nucleotides, the CDR3 is TGTGCCAGCAGCTTAGAGCCCAATCAGCCCCAGCATTTT.

The chain combines TRBV7-6 with TRBJ2-1; 13 nucleotides match TRBD2. Germline-derived CDR1 and CDR2 are SGHVS and FNYEAQ. Trimming removed 5 bases from V and 0 bases from J; junction bases left unmatched: 16. This CDR3 has 21 amino acids. CDR3: CASSPSLAGGPSPPSYNEQFF. In DNA, the CDR3 is TGTGCCAGCAGCCCCTCACTAGCGGGAGGGCCATCTCCTCCCTCCTACAATGAGCAGTTCTTC.

Comment on this clonotype: A read error may produce the germline difference seen at one junction end. This sequence joins TRBV2 and TRBJ1-4, with D uncertain. Germline V gives CDR1 SNHLY, CDR2 FYNNEI. This CDR3 is built from 14 residues. The CDR3 coding sequence is TGTGCCAGCAACCCGGAACCGGGGAACCTGAATCCCAAATTT. The encoded protein is CASNPEPGNLNPKF.

This clonotype was seen ten or more times. V usage is TRBV7-2 and J usage is TRBJ2-1, with 11 bases that match TRBD2. Germline lookup yields CDR1 SGHTA and CDR2 FQGNSA. Unmatched junction bases numbered 6, after V lost 0 bases and J lost 8 bases. The CDR3 is 16 residues long. The CDR3 is CASSLANSGGAYEQFF. CDR3 bases: TGTGCCAGCAGCTTAGCGAATAGCGGGGGGGCCTATGAGCAGTTCTTC. Filled out from reference TRBV7-2 and TRBJ2-1, the complete variable domain reads GAGVSQSPSNKVTEKGKDVELRCDPISGHTALYWYRQSLGQGLEFLIYFQGNSAPDKSGLPSDRFSAERTGGSVSTLTIQRTQQEDSAVYLCASSLANSGGAYEQFFGPGTRLTVL.

This clonotype was counted only a few times. The chain is built from TRBV6-2 or TRBV6-3 and TRBJ2-3, with no clear D. The germline V gene encodes CDR1 MNHEY and CDR2 SVGEGT. This CDR3 has 15 residues. The ends were cut back, 2 bases at V and 9 bases at J, with 18 bases in the middle. CDR3 bases: TGTGCCAGCAGTTACCCAGCCGGATTGAGAGGCACGCAGTATTTT. Its translation: CASSYPAGLRGTQYF.

This chain uses TRBV12-5 with TRBJ2-7; D is perhaps TRBD1 or TRBD2 (5 bases each). Trimming took 3 bases from V and 3 from J, leaving 12 bases between them. Germline CDR1 is LGHNT and CDR2 is FRNRAP. This CDR3 has 14 amino acids. CDR3 nucleotides: TGTGCTAGTGGTTTTTGGGGGAAACACTACGAGCAGTACTTC. This translates into CASGFWGKHYEQYF. The variable domain in full, with the rest retrieved from reference TRBV12-5 and TRBJ2-7, is DARVTQTPRHKVTEMGQEVTMRCQPILGHNTVFWYRQTMMQGLELLAYFRNRAPLDDSGMPKDRFSAEMPDATLATLKIQPSEPRDSAVYFCASGFWGKHYEQYFGPGTRLTVT.

The genes are TRBV11-2 and TRBJ1-1; D is unresolved. The V and J ends lost 4 bases and 3 bases respectively, with 18 bases between them. Germline V gene lookup returns CDR1 SGHAT and CDR2 FQNNGV. The CDR3 loop spans 16 amino acids. This CDR3 is CASSSDAGVGDTEAFF. CDR3 nucleotide sequence: TGTGCCAGCAGCTCGGATGCTGGGGTTGGGGACACTGAAGCTTTCTTT.

The CDR3 DNA reads as TGCGCCAGCAGCGTGGACAGGAGGGACACTGAAGCTTTCTTT. This encodes CASSVDRRDTEAFF. The chain uses TRBV5-1 and TRBJ1-1; 7 positions match TRBD1. Germline V gives CDR1 SGHRS, CDR2 YFSETQ. The CDR3 consists of 14 residues. J lost 3 bases, V lost 4 bases, and 6 bases had no gene match.

This clonotype came up once. The J gene is TRBJ2-7, the V gene TRBV2, with a tentative D call TRBD1 (5 bases). The V end was cut by 6 bases, the J end by 4 bases, with 16 bases between. This CDR3 comprises 14 residues. Germline CDR1 SNHLY, CDR2 FYNNEI. The DNA for the CDR3 is TGTGCCAGCAGAGGGGCTCCCGCTCGGTACGAGCAGTACTTC. This gives the protein CASRGAPARYEQYF. Full variable domain (missing parts from reference TRBV2 and TRBJ2-7): EPEVTQTPSHQVTQMGQEVILRCVPISNHLYFYWYRQILGQKVEFLVSFYNNEISEKSEIFDDQFSVERPDGSNFTLKIRSTKLEDSAMYFCASRGAPARYEQYFGPGTRLTVT.

This clonotype was seen a handful of times. The rearrangement joins TRBV6-2 or TRBV6-3 to TRBJ2-3; D is unresolved. The V gene's germline CDR1 is MNHEY and CDR2 SVGEGT. The CDR3 is made up of 14 amino acids. The V end lost 8 bases, the J end lost 4 bases, and 16 bases lay between the germline ends. CDR3 DNA sequence: TGTGCCAGCGGCCCCTCGTCCGGCGCAGATACGCAGTATTTT. Protein sequence: CASGPSSGADTQYF.

This clonotype has only a few counts. The V gene is TRBV23-1, the J gene TRBJ2-7; tentative D call: TRBD1 (6 bases). TRBV23-1 qualifies as an ORF whose function is uncertain. With 7 bases removed from V and 9 bases from J, the gap between germline ends came to 10 bases. The CDR3 covers 10 residues. CDR3 in amino acids: CASTLQGQYF. DNA of the CDR3: TGCGCCAGCACCTTACAGGGGCAGTACTTC.

This clonotype was seen a handful of times. This chain links TRBV7-6 with TRBJ2-2, with no clear D. The CDR3 has 15 amino acids. Germline CDR1 reads SGHVS; CDR2 reads FNYEAQ. Deletions cut 2 bases from V and 1 base from J, with 8 bases between. CDR3 loop: CASSLYSENTGELFF. The CDR3, as DNA: TGTGCCAGCAGCTTATATTCCGAGAACACCGGGGAGCTGTTTTTT.

This clonotype was observed a few times. J is TRBJ2-5 and V is TRBV20-1, with D perhaps matching TRBD1 or TRBD2 (7 bases each). V was pared by 2 bases and J by 4 bases, with 17 bases between. The CDR3 length is 15 residues. Germline V gene sequence: CDR1 DFQATT, CDR2 SNEGSKA (reference sequence). The CDR3 is CSARSGRGRGETQYF. The CDR3 DNA reads TGCAGTGCTAGATCGGGGAGGGGGCGCGGAGAGACCCAGTACTTC.

The rearrangement joins TRBV4-3 to TRBJ1-4; a weak D match, TRBD1 (5 bases). This CDR3 comprises 15 residues. Germline V gene lookup returns CDR1 LGHNA and CDR2 YSLEER. With 5 bases removed from V and 5 bases from J, the gap between germline ends came to 15 bases. The CDR3 region is CASSYSGTENEKLFF. The CDR3 DNA reads TGCGCCAGCAGCTATTCCGGGACGGAAAATGAAAAACTGTTTTTT.